This T cell receptor beta chain was identified in a study of response to subunit inactivated influenza vaccine. Details on this clonotype: Its matching antigen is unknown.

Germline V gives CDR1 LGHNA, CDR2 YSLEER. V lost 2 bases to trimming and J lost 2 bases, with 12 bases between them. The CDR3 contains 16 residues. The study, taken as a whole, reports: Each seasonal influenza vaccination recruits few new T cells, the authors suggested.

TCRdb analysed the RT-PCR reads with MiXCR anew, one entry per CDR3 protein. The table shows a few hundred thousand distinct CDR3 sequences, with about 11% occurring only once. The same data also went into a second study, on T cells expressing NK-cell markers. That work states: The TCR beta cDNA came from 5'RACE template switching with UMIs. Eight donors were sequenced, seven testing HCMV-seropositive and one testing seronegative. Dominant NKG2C+ clonotypes accounted for roughly 1.0-7.0% of CD8+ T cells in 5 to 7 donors. HCMV specificity of expanded NKG2C+ T cell clones remained unclear.

The rearrangement uses TRBV4-3 and TRBJ2-2; no reliable D call. The material sequenced was PBMCs from blood, taken on the day of vaccination. The source is a man aged 50-59 years who received an inactivated influenza vaccine. In nucleotides, the CDR3 is TGCGCCAGCAGCCAACGCATTGCAGGCAACACCGGGGAGCTGTTTTTT. Amino acids: CASSQRIAGNTGELFF.